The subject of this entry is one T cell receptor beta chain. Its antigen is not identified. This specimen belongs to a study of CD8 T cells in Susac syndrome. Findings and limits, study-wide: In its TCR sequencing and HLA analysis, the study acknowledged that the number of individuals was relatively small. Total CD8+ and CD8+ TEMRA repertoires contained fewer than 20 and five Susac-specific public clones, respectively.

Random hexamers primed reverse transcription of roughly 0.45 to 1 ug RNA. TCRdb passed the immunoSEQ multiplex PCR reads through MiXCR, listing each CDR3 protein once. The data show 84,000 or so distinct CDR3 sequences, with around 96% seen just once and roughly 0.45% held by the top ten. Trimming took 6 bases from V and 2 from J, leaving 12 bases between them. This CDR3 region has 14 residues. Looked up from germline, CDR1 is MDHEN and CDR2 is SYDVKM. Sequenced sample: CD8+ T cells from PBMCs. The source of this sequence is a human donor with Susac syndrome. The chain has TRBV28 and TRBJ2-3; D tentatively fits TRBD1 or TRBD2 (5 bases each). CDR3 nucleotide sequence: TGTGCCAGCAGCTCCCCGGGGCCCACAGATACGCAGTATTTT. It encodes CASSSPGPTDTQYF.